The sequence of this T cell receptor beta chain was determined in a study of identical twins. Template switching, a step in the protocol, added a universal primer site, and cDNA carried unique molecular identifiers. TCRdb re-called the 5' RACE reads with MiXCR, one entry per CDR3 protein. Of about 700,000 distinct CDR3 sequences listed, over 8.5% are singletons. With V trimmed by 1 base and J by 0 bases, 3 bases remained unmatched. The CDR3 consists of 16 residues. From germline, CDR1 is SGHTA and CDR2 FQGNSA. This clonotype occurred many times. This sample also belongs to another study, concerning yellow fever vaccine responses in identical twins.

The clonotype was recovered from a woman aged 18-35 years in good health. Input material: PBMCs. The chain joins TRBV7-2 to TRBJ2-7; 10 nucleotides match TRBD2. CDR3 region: CASSLGLAGTSYEQYF. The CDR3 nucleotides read TGTGCCAGCAGCTTAGGACTAGCGGGTACCTCCTACGAGCAGTACTTC.